This TCR beta chain derives from a study of blood T cell repertoires in COVID-19. The trim removed 5 bases at V and 6 bases at J, leaving 4 bases unmatched. CDR3 length: 14 residues. CDR1 is SEHNR and CDR2 is FQNEAQ in the germline V gene (reference sequence). The study counted Cohort 3 donors as recovered given two negative PCRs, clearance, or symptom resolution. As handled by the study authors: Researchers report that nucleated cell counts were estimated from reference gene primer amplification. The method was immunoSEQ multiplex PCR; TCRdb's version includes in-frame clones alone and lacks a portion of them. For V, J and clone size, that table is used; D and trimming come from the DNA. The profile shows about 290,000 clones, 75% to 90% of them singletons.

The origin of this receptor is a middle-aged woman who had recovered from COVID-19. The specimen was PBMCs or T cells enriched from blood (not recorded which). The J gene is TRBJ1-4, the V gene TRBV7-9; TRBD1 matches 9 bases. The CDR3 sequence: CASSTGQGHEKLFF. In nucleotides, the CDR3 is TGTGCCAGCAGCACGGGACAGGGACATGAAAAACTGTTTTTT.